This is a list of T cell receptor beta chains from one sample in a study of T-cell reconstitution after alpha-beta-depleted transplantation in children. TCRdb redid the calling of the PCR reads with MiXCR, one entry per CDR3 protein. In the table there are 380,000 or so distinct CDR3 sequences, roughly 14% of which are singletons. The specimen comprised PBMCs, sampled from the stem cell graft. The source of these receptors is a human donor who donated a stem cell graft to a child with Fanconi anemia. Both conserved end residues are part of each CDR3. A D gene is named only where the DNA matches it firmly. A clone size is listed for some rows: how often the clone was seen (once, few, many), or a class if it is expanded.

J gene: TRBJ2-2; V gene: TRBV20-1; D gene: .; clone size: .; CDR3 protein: CSARVQITGELFF; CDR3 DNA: TGCAGTGCTAGAGTACAGATTACCGGGGAGCTGTTTTTT
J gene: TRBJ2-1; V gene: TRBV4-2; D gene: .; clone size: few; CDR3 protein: CASSQAAGSLDEQFF; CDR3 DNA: TGTGCCAGCAGCCAAGCGGCGGGGTCCCTCGATGAGCAGTTCTTC
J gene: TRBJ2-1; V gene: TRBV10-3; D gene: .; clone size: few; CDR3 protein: CAISESSGPSYNEQFF; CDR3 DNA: TGTGCCATCAGTGAGTCGTCAGGGCCCTCCTACAATGAGCAGTTCTTC
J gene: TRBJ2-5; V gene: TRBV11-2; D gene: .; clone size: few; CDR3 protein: CASKPQGLQETQYF; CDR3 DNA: TGTGCCAGCAAACCTCAGGGACTTCAAGAGACCCAGTACTTC
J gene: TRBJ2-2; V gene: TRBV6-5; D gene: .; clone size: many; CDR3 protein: CASGGNTGELFF; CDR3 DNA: TGTGCCAGCGGGGGGAACACCGGGGAGCTGTTTTTT
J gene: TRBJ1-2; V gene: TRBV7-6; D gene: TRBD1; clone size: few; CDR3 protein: CASSAEALQGADYGYTF; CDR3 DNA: TGTGCCAGCAGCGCCGAAGCACTACAGGGGGCGGACTATGGCTACACCTTC
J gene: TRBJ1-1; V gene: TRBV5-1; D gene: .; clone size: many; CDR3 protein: CASSYQQGNTEAFF; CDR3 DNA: TGTGCCAGCAGTTATCAACAGGGGAACACTGAAGCTTTCTTT
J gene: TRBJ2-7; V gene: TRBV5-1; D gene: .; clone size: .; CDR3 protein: CASSFNTGYEQYF; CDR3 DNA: TGCGCCAGCAGCTTTAACACTGGCTACGAGCAGTACTTC
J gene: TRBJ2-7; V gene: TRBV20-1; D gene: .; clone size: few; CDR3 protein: CSAGRGEVYEQYF; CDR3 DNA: TGCAGTGCTGGCAGGGGTGAGGTCTACGAGCAGTACTTC
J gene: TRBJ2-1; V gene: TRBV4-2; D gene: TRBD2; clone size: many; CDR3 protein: CASSQDLRGGRNEQFF; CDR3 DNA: TGTGCCAGCAGCCAAGACCTCCGGGGGGGCCGGAATGAGCAGTTCTTC
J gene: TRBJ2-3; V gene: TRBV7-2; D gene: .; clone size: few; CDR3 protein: CASSSLTDTQCF; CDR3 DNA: TGTGCCAGCAGCTCGCTAACAGATACGCAGTGTTTT
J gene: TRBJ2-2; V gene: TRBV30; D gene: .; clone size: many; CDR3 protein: CAWIRTDSLMGATGELFF; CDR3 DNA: TGTGCCTGGATCCGGACAGATTCTCTAATGGGTGCCACCGGGGAGCTGTTTTTT
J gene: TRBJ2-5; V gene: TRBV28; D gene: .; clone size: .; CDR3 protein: CASSRGDSQTQYF; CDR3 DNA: TGTGCCAGCTCCAGGGGGGACAGTCAGACCCAGTACTTC
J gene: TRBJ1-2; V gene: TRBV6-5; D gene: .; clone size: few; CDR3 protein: CASSYREGLGYTF; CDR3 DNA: TGTGCCAGCAGTTATAGGGAGGGACTTGGCTACACCTTC
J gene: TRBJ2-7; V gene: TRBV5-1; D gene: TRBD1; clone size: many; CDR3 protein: CASSVDRGQWYEQYF; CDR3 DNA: TGCGCCAGCAGCGTAGACAGGGGGCAGTGGTACGAGCAGTACTTC
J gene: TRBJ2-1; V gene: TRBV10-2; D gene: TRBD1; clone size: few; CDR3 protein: CASSGQQGNEQFF; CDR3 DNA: TGCGCCAGCAGTGGGCAACAGGGGAATGAGCAGTTCTTC
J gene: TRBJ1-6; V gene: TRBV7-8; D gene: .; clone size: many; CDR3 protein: CASSLSGGPLHF; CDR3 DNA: TGTGCCAGCAGCTTATCAGGAGGGCCCCTCCACTTT
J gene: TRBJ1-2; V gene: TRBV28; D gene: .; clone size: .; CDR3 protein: CASSLSGGGYTF; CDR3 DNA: TGTGCCAGCAGTTTATCTGGGGGTGGCTACACCTTC
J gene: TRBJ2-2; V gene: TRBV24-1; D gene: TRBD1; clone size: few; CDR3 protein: CATSESPGGANTGELFF; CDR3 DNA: TGTGCCACCAGTGAGTCCCCAGGGGGAGCGAACACCGGGGAGCTGTTTTTT
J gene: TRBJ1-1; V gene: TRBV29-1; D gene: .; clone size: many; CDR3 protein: CSVEKGNTEAFF; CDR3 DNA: TGCAGCGTTGAAAAGGGAAACACTGAAGCTTTCTTT